This entry lists 26 T cell receptor beta chains sequenced from one sample in a study of beta chain features in type 1 diabetes. Since all of the isolated RNA was reverse transcribed, expressed TCRB transcripts were what got sequenced. Only in-frame clones appear in the TCRdb table, and some are missing; sequencing was by immunoSEQ multiplex PCR. In the table there are more than 300,000 clones, approximately 16% of which are singletons. Sample: naive CD4+ T cells from blood. These TCRs come from a woman under 30 in good health.

The CDR3 region is CASSSRDSNQPQHF. The CDR3 nucleotides read TGTGCCAGCAGCTCGCGGGATAGCAATCAGCCCCAGCATTTT. The rearrangement links TRBV5-4 to TRBJ1-5, with D unresolved. The CDR3 length is 14 residues. V was cut by 3 bases and J by 0 bases, with 7 bases left in between. CDR1 is SGHNT, CDR2 YYREEE, per germline (reference sequence).

This clone was seen a handful of times. The chain uses TRBV28 and TRBJ1-5; D perhaps matches TRBD1 (5 bases). The CDR3 totals 16 residues. CDR1 is MDHEN, CDR2 SYDVKM, per germline. Trimming took 3 bases from V and 0 from J, leaving 12 bases between them. CDR3 DNA: TGTGCCAGCAGTTTGGTGCAGGGCTATAGCAATCAGCCCCAGCATTTT. This codes for CASSLVQGYSNQPQHF.

This clone was detected only a few times. This sequence joins TRBV2 and TRBJ1-4; D is possibly TRBD1 (5 bases). In germline, CDR1 is SNHLY, CDR2 FYNNEI. V was cut by 3 bases and J by 8 bases, with 13 bases left in between. The CDR3 spans 14 residues. This chain's CDR3 is CASSDREGFEKLFF. In nucleotides, the CDR3 is TGTGCCAGCAGTGACAGGGAAGGTTTCGAAAAACTGTTTTTT.

This chain connects TRBV28 to TRBJ2-2; D remains unclear. The germline V and J ends were trimmed by 8 bases and 1 base, with 5 bases remaining between them. CDR1 and CDR2 (germline): MDHEN, SYDVKM. CDR3 length equals 12 residues. The CDR3 DNA reads as TGTGCCAGCCACAGGAACACCGGGGAGCTGTTTTTT. Translation: CASHRNTGELFF.

In its sample, this clone was seen a few times. The chain is built from TRBV9 and TRBJ2-1; 12 nucleotides line up with TRBD2. The CDR3 is 13 amino acids. Looked up from germline, CDR1 is SGDLS and CDR2 is YYNGEE. The trim removed 3 bases at V and 10 bases at J, leaving 2 bases unmatched. Written as DNA, the CDR3 is TGTGCCAGCAGCGAAGGACTAGCGGGAGAGCAGTTCTTC. It translates to CASSEGLAGEQFF. Based on the CDR3 plus reference TRBV9 and TRBJ2-1, the full variable domain is DSGVTQTPKHLITATGQRVTLRCSPRSGDLSVYWYQQSLDQGLQFLIQYYNGEERAKGNILERFSAQQFPDLHSELNLSSLELGDSALYFCASSEGLAGEQFFGPGTRLTVL.

This chain connects TRBV5-4 to TRBJ2-1, with 12 positions matching TRBD2. V was pared by 3 bases and J by 9 bases, with 10 bases of the junction left unmatched. From germline, CDR1 is SGHNT and CDR2 YYREEE (reference sequence). This CDR3 has 16 amino acids. DNA for the CDR3: TGTGCCAGCAGCTCCGGACTAGCGGGGAGGATTAGTGAGCAGTTCTTC. It encodes CASSSGLAGRISEQFF.

The J gene is TRBJ1-1, the V gene TRBV7-3; no definite D call. The CDR3 is made up of 13 amino acids. Germline CDR1 and CDR2: SGHTA and FQGTGA. The V gene lost 3 bases and the J gene lost 1 base, with 6 bases spanning the gap. The CDR3 spells CASSFAGNTEAFF. The CDR3 region has the DNA TGTGCCAGCAGCTTCGCAGGGAACACTGAAGCTTTCTTT.

J is TRBJ2-1 and V is TRBV28; possibly TRBD2 for D (6 bases). CDR3 length: 15 residues. Germline CDR1 is MDHEN and CDR2 is SYDVKM. V was cut by 3 bases and J by 1 base, with 10 bases left in between. The CDR3: CASSFAGLSYNEQFF. CDR3 bases: TGTGCCAGCAGTTTTGCGGGGCTATCCTACAATGAGCAGTTCTTC. The variable domain in full, with the rest retrieved from reference TRBV28 and TRBJ2-1, is DVKVTQSSRYLVKRTGEKVFLECVQDMDHENMFWYRQDPGLGLRLIYFSYDVKMKEKGDIPEGYSVSREKKERFSLILESASTNQTSMYLCASSFAGLSYNEQFFGPGTRLTVL.

This clone was observed a handful of times. The chain combines TRBV29-1 with TRBJ1-4, with D possibly matching TRBD1 (6 bases). CDR3 size: 13 residues. The V gene lost 6 bases and the J gene lost 0 bases, with 8 bases spanning the gap. The V gene's germline CDR1 is SQVTM and CDR2 ANQGSEA. The CDR3 sequence: CSVWTATNEKLFF. CDR3 coding DNA: TGCAGCGTATGGACAGCAACTAATGAAAAACTGTTTTTT.

The chain employs TRBV2 and TRBJ1-1; 7 bases are a match to TRBD1. V dropped 6 bases and J dropped 0; count of bases not matched to a gene: 4. There are 14 residues in the CDR3. The V gene's germline CDR1 is SNHLY and CDR2 FYNNEI. CDR3 amino acids: CASRADRMNTEAFF. The CDR3 region has the DNA TGTGCCAGCAGGGCGGACAGGATGAACACTGAAGCTTTCTTT.

This rearrangement joins TRBV7-9 to TRBJ2-7; 9 bases are shared with TRBD2. Germline trimming cut 5 bases from V and 4 bases from J; bases unmatched to any gene: 6. The CDR3 length is 14 residues. Germline loops: CDR1 SEHNR, CDR2 FQNEAQ (reference sequence). The CDR3 is CASSPQSGRYEQYF. DNA for the CDR3: TGTGCCAGCAGCCCCCAAAGCGGGAGGTACGAGCAGTACTTC.

The chain is built from TRBV5-1 and TRBJ2-3, with 14 positions matching TRBD2. The CDR3 is 15 residues long. The germline gives CDR1 SGHRS, CDR2 YFSETQ. Trimming at V came to 3 bases and at J to 4 bases, leaving 1 base not matched to a gene. As DNA, the CDR3 is TGCGCCAGCAGCTGGACTAGCGGGAGGCCAGATACGCAGTATTTT. Translating gives CASSWTSGRPDTQYF.

The chain employs TRBV19 and TRBJ2-1, with unresolved D. Trimming stripped 3 bases from V and 3 bases from J, with 9 bases between. From germline, CDR1 is LNHDA and CDR2 SQIVND (reference sequence). CDR3 length: 14 amino acids. The DNA of the CDR3 is TGTGCCAGTAGTATCTATCTAGGCTACAATGAGCAGTTCTTC. This gives the protein CASSIYLGYNEQFF.

This rearrangement joins TRBV7-3 to TRBJ2-6; D is unclear. The CDR3 contains 15 residues. V was shortened by 3 bases and J by 0 bases, with 6 bases between the two germline ends. Per germline, CDR1 SGHTA and CDR2 FQGTGA. The CDR3 reads CASSFYSSGANVLTF. CDR3 DNA sequence: TGTGCCAGCAGCTTTTACAGCTCTGGGGCCAACGTCCTGACTTTC.

The rearrangement joins TRBV9 to TRBJ2-2; a possible D gene is TRBD2 (5 bases). This CDR3 spans 14 amino acids. From germline, CDR1 is SGDLS and CDR2 YYNGEE. V was pared by 7 bases and J by 6 bases, with 16 bases between. The CDR3 here is CASAGIVMAGELFF. The CDR3 DNA reads as TGTGCCAGCGCGGGTATCGTAATGGCCGGGGAGCTGTTTTTT.

CDR3 loop: CASSLEGLDTQYF. Here the CDR3 DNA reads TGTGCCAGCAGCTTAGAGGGACTTGATACGCAGTATTTT. This chain uses TRBV7-2 with TRBJ2-3; a possible D gene is TRBD2 (6 bases). Germline loops: CDR1 SGHTA, CDR2 FQGNSA. V shed 1 base and J shed 6 bases, with 8 bases lying between them. The CDR3 is 13 amino acids.

The chain is built from TRBV4-3 and TRBJ1-1; D is unresolved. This CDR3 region has 14 residues. Between the trimmed V and J ends, which lost 0 bases and 1 base, there was a span of 6 bases. The germline gives CDR1 LGHNA, CDR2 YSLEER. The CDR3 here is CASSQERWNTEAFF. CDR3 DNA: TGCGCCAGCAGCCAAGAACGGTGGAACACTGAAGCTTTCTTT.

Remarks on this clone: A junction boundary mismatches the germline segment, possibly from a read error. CDR3 coding DNA: TGTGCCAGCAGCCAAGTGAAAACTAGCGGGAGTGGATCTGTTCAAGGGACCCAGTACTTC. This translates into CASSQVKTSGSGSVQGTQYF. This chain connects TRBV4-2 to TRBJ2-5; 11 bases align to TRBD2. This CDR3 is 20 amino acids long. Germline V gene data show CDR1 as LGHNA and CDR2 as YNFKEQ.

This clone has a handful of counts. The J gene is TRBJ2-1, the V gene TRBV27; 7 bases agree with TRBD1. Per the germline V gene, CDR1 is MNHEY and CDR2 is SMNVEV (reference sequence). The CDR3 length is 14 residues. V trimming: 3 bases; J trimming: 4 bases; junction bases outside the gene matches: 3. CDR3: CASSLGQSYNEQFF. The CDR3, as DNA: TGTGCCAGCAGTTTGGGACAGTCTTACAATGAGCAGTTCTTC.

This clone came up a few times. Here the CDR3 reads CAIGSGTSVSTYEQYF. CDR3 nucleotide sequence: TGTGCCATCGGCTCCGGGACTAGCGTATCAACCTACGAGCAGTACTTC. This chain connects TRBV10-3 to TRBJ2-7, with TRBD2 matching 10 bases. Germline V lookup: CDR1 ENHRY, CDR2 SYGVKD. The length of the CDR3 is 16 residues. The trim removed 8 bases at V and 2 bases at J, leaving 12 bases unmatched.

The chain employs TRBV25-1 and TRBJ2-7, with 7 bases identical to TRBD1. The trim removed 5 bases at V and 6 bases at J, leaving 13 bases unmatched. The CDR3 contains 15 residues. The germline CDR1 and CDR2 sequences are MGHDK and SYGVNS. The CDR3 reads CASSSNRVGGSEQYF. The CDR3 nucleotides are TGTGCCAGCAGTTCAAATCGGGTAGGGGGCTCCGAGCAGTACTTC.

A few counts support this clone. This chain connects TRBV18 to TRBJ2-5; possibly TRBD2 for D (6 bases). Germline CDR1 and CDR2: KGHSH and LQKENI. This CDR3 spans 15 amino acids. The V end lost 3 bases, the J end lost 2 bases, and 13 bases lay between the germline ends. The CDR3 bases are TGTGCCAGCTCACCTCCCCAGCGGGCGCAAGAGACCCAGTACTTC. Translation: CASSPPQRAQETQYF.

This clone occurred a few times. V and J are TRBV9 and TRBJ2-2, with D tentatively TRBD2 (5 bases). From germline, CDR1 is SGDLS and CDR2 YYNGEE. Trimming removed 0 bases from V and 4 bases from J, with 10 bases in between. There are 15 residues in the CDR3. This CDR3 is CASSVGPGGTGELFF. The CDR3 DNA reads TGTGCCAGCAGCGTAGGGCCAGGAGGCACCGGGGAGCTGTTTTTT. The full variable domain, its missing parts supplied by reference TRBV9 and TRBJ2-2, is DSGVTQTPKHLITATGQRVTLRCSPRSGDLSVYWYQQSLDQGLQFLIQYYNGEERAKGNILERFSAQQFPDLHSELNLSSLELGDSALYFCASSVGPGGTGELFFGEGSRLTVL.

This clone showed up just a few times. This sample also contains other DNA sequences that code for the same CDR3. The J gene is TRBJ1-1, the V gene TRBV7-2; D not resolved. CDR1 and CDR2 (germline): SGHTA, FQGNSA. CDR3 length: 13 amino acids. With 1 base removed from V and 1 base from J, the gap between germline ends came to 4 bases. CDR3 coding DNA: TGTGCCAGCAGCTTAGGCAGGAACACTGAAGCTTTCTTT. Its protein is CASSLGRNTEAFF.

This clone has just a few counts. Other nucleotide sequences in the sample specify the same CDR3. The chain's CDR3 is CASSRQVSSYEQYF. CDR3 nucleotide sequence: TGTGCCAGTAGTAGACAGGTCAGCTCCTACGAGCAGTACTTC. The V call is TRBV19, the J call TRBJ2-7, with D tentatively TRBD1 (6 bases). Germline loops: CDR1 LNHDA, CDR2 SQIVND (reference sequence). This CDR3 comprises 14 residues. V lost 4 bases and J lost 0, with 10 bases in between.

The V call is TRBV18, the J call TRBJ1-1, with D tentatively TRBD1 (5 bases). Trimming took off 4 bases at V and 1 base at J, with 13 bases between the two ends. CDR3 size: 15 residues. Germline V gene data show CDR1 as KGHSH and CDR2 as LQKENI. DNA of the CDR3: TGTGCCAGCTCACGAAAAACAGGAGCGAACACTGAAGCTTTCTTT. Encoded protein: CASSRKTGANTEAFF.